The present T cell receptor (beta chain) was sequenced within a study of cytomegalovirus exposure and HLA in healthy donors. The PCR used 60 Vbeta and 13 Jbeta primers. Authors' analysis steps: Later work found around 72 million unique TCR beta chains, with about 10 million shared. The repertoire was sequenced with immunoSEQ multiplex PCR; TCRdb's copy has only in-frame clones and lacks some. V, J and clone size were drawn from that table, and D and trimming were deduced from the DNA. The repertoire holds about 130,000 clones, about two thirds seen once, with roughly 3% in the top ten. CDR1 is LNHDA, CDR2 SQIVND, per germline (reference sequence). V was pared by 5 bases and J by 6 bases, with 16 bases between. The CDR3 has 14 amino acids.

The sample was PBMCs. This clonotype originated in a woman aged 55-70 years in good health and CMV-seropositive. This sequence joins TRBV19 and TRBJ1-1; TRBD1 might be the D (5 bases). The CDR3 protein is CASSLGQGVAEAFF. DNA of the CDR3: TGTGCCAGTAGTCTCGGTCAGGGTGTGGCTGAAGCTTTCTTT.